The rows below give T cell receptor beta chains drawn from one sample of a study of CD8+CD57+ T cells in acquired aplastic anemia. TCRdb used MiXCR to reprocess the reads, holding one entry per CDR3 protein. This table holds under 350,000 distinct CDR3 sequences, 55% to 60% found once. Material: sorted CD4+, CD8+, or CD8+CD57+ T cells (not recorded which) from PBMCs. These receptor sequences come from a human donor with severe aplastic anemia or a healthy control (not recorded which). The conserved cysteine and the conserved F or W are not part of the CDR3 here. A clone size is listed for some rows: how often the clone was seen (once, few, many), or a class if it is expanded.

CDR3aa	abundance	v_gene	j_gene
ASSSEDRANSPPH	-	TRBV7-9	TRBJ1-6
ASRRGQGGRSGANVLT	-	TRBV6-5	TRBJ2-6
ASSPTHNYEQY	-	TRBV7-8	TRBJ2-7
ASSRSGASTDTQY	-	TRBV5-1	TRBJ2-3
ASSLQTQEAF	-	TRBV7-2	TRBJ1-1
ATRETVTSYEQY	-	TRBV2	TRBJ2-7
ASSYWTGGTEAF	many	TRBV6-2/TRBV6-3	TRBJ1-1
ASSSGLGGEQF	-	TRBV7-8	-
SARGASYNEQF	-	TRBV20-1	TRBJ2-1
AWSPMDWGGYT	many	TRBV30	TRBJ1-2
ASSLGTGDQPQH	few	TRBV5-6	TRBJ1-5